This TCR beta chain was identified during a study of low-dose radiotherapy and immunotherapy resistance in tumors. First-strand cDNA used TRAV- and TRBV-specific primers, covering alpha and beta chains. A roughly 21-cycle PCR with a constant-region primer and V-primer adapter amplified TCRs. TCRdb reprocessed the reads via MiXCR and lists one record per CDR3 protein. Of tens of thousands of distinct CDR3 sequences detected, more than 25% appear once; the ten largest clones hold 11%. The time point: before trial treatment. Trimming pared 7 bases from V and 4 bases from J, leaving 14 bases between. Per the germline V gene, CDR1 is MDHEN and CDR2 is SYDVKM. The length of the CDR3 is 15 residues.

The clonotype was recovered from a female donor with ovarian cancer. The source material was PBMCs, sampled before treatment. J is TRBJ2-6 and V is TRBV28; D call uncertain. CDR3 DNA sequence: TGTGCCAGCACCACACCGTCCTTCGGGGCCAACGTCCTGACTTTC. It yields the protein CASTTPSFGANVLTF.